A single sample is the source of the 30 T cell receptor beta chains below, sequenced in a study of shared clonotypes between healthy human individuals. The method was immunoSEQ multiplex PCR; TCRdb's version includes in-frame clones alone and lacks a portion of them. The table lists about half a million clones, around 74% of them singletons, with 10% to 15% in the top ten. The sample consisted of PBMCs. These receptors were collected from a woman aged 40-49 years in good health. Some clones in this sample may be carry-over from other donors' samples.

The CDR3 protein is CASSPGYIRETQYF. CDR3 DNA sequence: TGTGCCAGCAGCCCAGGATACATCCGAGAGACCCAGTACTTC. The rearrangement links TRBV7-6 to TRBJ2-5; D uncertain. CDR3 length: 14 amino acids. Deletions cut 5 bases from V and 4 bases from J, with 14 bases between. CDR1 is SGHVS and CDR2 is FNYEAQ in the germline V gene.

This chain joins TRBV9 and TRBJ2-3, with 10 bases matching TRBD1. The CDR3 is made up of 14 amino acids. V was clipped by 3 bases and J by 4 bases; unmatched bases: 2. Germline values: CDR1 SGDLS, CDR2 YYNGEE. The CDR3 here is CASSGQGAADTQYF. DNA of the CDR3: TGTGCCAGCAGCGGACAGGGGGCCGCAGATACGCAGTATTTT.

This clone was seen just once. The chain recombines TRBV18 with TRBJ2-3, with 12 bases that match TRBD1. V was pared by 5 bases and J by 6 bases, with 12 bases of the junction left unmatched. From germline, CDR1 is KGHSH and CDR2 LQKENI. CDR3 length equals 17 residues. CDR3 DNA: TGTGCCAGCTCAGCGGGACAGGGGGCGAGTGGGATGGATACGCAGTATTTT. This sequence encodes CASSAGQGASGMDTQYF.

This clone was seen a single time. This chain uses TRBV29-1 with TRBJ2-5; tentatively, D is TRBD1 or TRBD2 (6 bases each). V dropped 4 bases and J dropped 5 bases, with 14 bases sitting between them. The germline gives CDR1 SQVTM, CDR2 ANQGSEA. CDR3 length: 13 residues. CDR3 in amino acids: CSVGRDILETQYF. For the CDR3, the DNA is TGCAGCGTTGGGCGGGACATTTTGGAGACCCAGTACTTC.

The chain links TRBV28 to TRBJ2-2, with a weak D call TRBD1 (6 bases). Between the trimmed V and J ends, which lost 7 bases and 2 bases, there was a span of 11 bases. Germline CDR1 reads MDHEN; CDR2 reads SYDVKM. The length of the CDR3 is 14 residues. CDR3: CASMTTGNTGELFF. For the CDR3, the DNA is TGTGCCAGCATGACGACAGGCAACACCGGGGAGCTGTTTTTT.

The chain employs TRBV7-9 and TRBJ2-5, with a tentative D call TRBD2 (7 bases). The germline V gene encodes CDR1 SEHNR and CDR2 FQNEAQ (reference sequence). CDR3 length equals 15 residues. V shed 4 bases and J shed 3 bases, with 15 bases lying between them. CDR3 nucleotide sequence: TGTGCCAGCAGCTCTCGGGGGGCAGGTGAAGAGACCCAGTACTTC. Protein sequence: CASSSRGAGEETQYF.

J is TRBJ2-7 and V is TRBV10-2, with 10 bases lining up with TRBD2. J was trimmed by 7 bases and V by 3 bases; bases with no gene match: 9. The germline V gene has CDR1 WSHSY and CDR2 SAAADI. The length of the CDR3 is 15 residues. CDR3 nucleotide sequence: TGCGCCAGCAGTGAATGGCTAGCGGGAGTGGGGGAGCAGTACTTC. It encodes CASSEWLAGVGEQYF.

CDR3: CASRETAQGEQYF. The CDR3 DNA is TGTGCCAGTAGGGAGACAGCCCAGGGGGAGCAGTACTTC. The chain uses TRBV19 and TRBJ2-7, with D possibly matching TRBD1 (6 bases). Between the trimmed V and J ends, which lost 6 bases and 7 bases, there was a span of 16 bases. The germline CDR1 and CDR2 sequences are LNHDA and SQIVND (reference sequence). This CDR3 has 13 amino acids. The full variable domain, with the rest looked up from reference TRBV19 and TRBJ2-7, is DGGITQSPKYLFRKEGQNVTLSCEQNLNHDAMYWYRQDPGQGLRLIYYSQIVNDFQKGDIAEGYSVSREKKESFPLTVTSAQKNPTAFYLCASRETAQGEQYFGPGTRLTVT.

This chain joins TRBV5-1 and TRBJ2-3; possibly TRBD2 for D (6 bases). The ends were cut back, 2 bases at V and 1 base at J, with 11 bases in the middle. The CDR3 totals 15 residues. Per germline, CDR1 SGHRS and CDR2 YFSETQ. CDR3 amino acids: CASSFAGRGTDTQYF. The CDR3 region has the DNA TGCGCCAGCAGCTTCGCGGGACGGGGCACAGATACGCAGTATTTT.

The chain has TRBV5-4 and TRBJ2-1; 10 positions match TRBD2. Germline V CDR1 and CDR2: SGHNT, YYREEE (reference sequence). The J segment lost 4 bases and the V segment lost 4 bases, leaving 5 bases of the junction unmatched. The CDR3 runs to 15 residues. The CDR3 region is CASSPQREGYNEQFF. The CDR3 DNA reads as TGTGCCAGCAGCCCTCAGCGGGAGGGTTACAATGAGCAGTTCTTC.

The rearrangement uses TRBV28 and TRBJ1-5; 7 nucleotides match TRBD1. Germline CDR1 reads MDHEN; CDR2 reads SYDVKM. V was clipped by 5 bases and J by 3 bases; unmatched bases: 7. The CDR3 contains 15 residues. CDR3 amino acids: CASSPPTGPNQPQHF. The CDR3 bases are TGTGCCAGCAGTCCCCCGACAGGGCCCAATCAGCCCCAGCATTTT.

The rearrangement joins TRBV27 to TRBJ2-7; the match to TRBD2 covers 12 bases. The CDR3 totals 19 residues. Trimming removed 2 bases from V and 2 bases from J; junction bases left unmatched: 13. The germline V gene encodes CDR1 MNHEY and CDR2 SMNVEV (reference sequence). This chain's CDR3 is CASSLRLAGVGVSAYEQYF. DNA for the CDR3: TGTGCCAGCAGTTTAAGACTAGCGGGAGTTGGGGTATCTGCCTACGAGCAGTACTTC.

This clone was observed once. In the same sample, other DNA sequences code for this CDR3. The chain combines TRBV28 with TRBJ2-1; D is undetermined. The length of the CDR3 is 13 residues. CDR1 is MDHEN, CDR2 SYDVKM, per germline. Trimming removed 3 bases at V and 0 bases at J, with 3 bases between. CDR3 residues: CASSLGSYNEQFF. DNA for the CDR3: TGTGCCAGCAGTTTGGGCTCCTACAATGAGCAGTTCTTC.

This clone was detected only once. This chain connects TRBV19 to TRBJ1-1; D gene unclear. The CDR3 is 14 residues long. Trimming removed 3 bases from V and 1 base from J, with 9 bases in between. Germline lookup yields CDR1 LNHDA and CDR2 SQIVND (reference sequence). The CDR3 spells CASSIWGENTEAFF. CDR3 bases: TGTGCCAGTAGTATTTGGGGAGAGAACACTGAAGCTTTCTTT.

CDR3 sequence reads: CAISESRQGADGYTF. In nucleotides, the CDR3 is TGTGCCATCAGTGAGTCTCGGCAGGGGGCCGATGGCTACACCTTC. The chain links TRBV10-3 to TRBJ1-2, with 8 bases lining up with TRBD1. V shed 0 bases and J 6 bases; nucleotides not matched to a gene: 6. CDR3 length equals 15 residues. Germline CDR1 reads ENHRY; CDR2 reads SYGVKD.

This chain joins TRBV6-1 and TRBJ1-5; D not certain. From germline, CDR1 is MNHNS and CDR2 SASEGT. The V gene lost 0 bases and the J gene lost 4 bases, with 13 bases spanning the gap. This CDR3 contains 16 residues. CDR3 nucleotides: TGTGCCAGCAGTGAAGCGGGGAGGGTACGTAATCAGCCCCAGCATTTT. Its protein is CASSEAGRVRNQPQHF.

The rearrangement links TRBV11-3 to TRBJ1-1; no firm D call. Per the germline V gene, CDR1 is SGHNT and CDR2 is YENEEA. Trimming left V 4 bases short and J 3 bases short, with 9 bases between. This CDR3 spans 13 amino acids. The CDR3 nucleotides read TGTGCCAGCAGCTCGGACGGAGACACTGAAGCTTTCTTT. This encodes CASSSDGDTEAFF.

This chain joins TRBV10-3 and TRBJ1-5; D is perhaps TRBD1 (5 bases). V was trimmed by 6 bases and J by 4 bases, leaving 7 bases between them. This CDR3 is 12 amino acids long. The germline gives CDR1 ENHRY, CDR2 SYGVKD. The CDR3 sequence is CAISSGNQPQHF. The CDR3 DNA follows: TGTGCCATCAGCTCAGGGAATCAGCCCCAGCATTTT.

V is TRBV6-1 and J is TRBJ2-5, with D maybe TRBD2 (5 bases). Trimming removed 2 bases at V and 4 bases at J, with 8 bases between. Germline V CDR1 and CDR2: MNHNS, SASEGT. There are 13 residues in the CDR3. The CDR3 nucleotides read TGTGCCAGCAGTGAAATGGGGAGAGAGACCCAGTACTTC. This codes for CASSEMGRETQYF.

CDR3 region: CASSPDGGRSELEQFF. The CDR3, as DNA: TGTGCCAGCAGCCCGGATGGCGGGAGGTCGGAGCTTGAGCAGTTCTTC. The rearrangement uses TRBV5-4 and TRBJ2-1; 8 nucleotides line up with TRBD2. Unmatched junction bases numbered 15, after V lost 4 bases and J lost 9 bases. CDR1 SGHNT and CDR2 YYREEE come from the germline V gene (reference sequence). CDR3 length equals 16 residues.

The J gene is TRBJ1-2, the V gene TRBV29-1; 9 bases line up with TRBD1. Germline CDR1 is SQVTM and CDR2 is ANQGSEA. Trimming at V came to 4 bases and at J to 0 bases, leaving 0 bases not matched to a gene. This CDR3 region has 13 residues. In DNA, the CDR3 is TGCAGCGTTGGGACAGGGGCTAACTATGGCTACACCTTC. This translates into CSVGTGANYGYTF.

CDR3 DNA: TGTGCCAGCAGCCCGACCGGGACAGGGAACGAGCAGTACTTC. Translating it yields CASSPTGTGNEQYF. The chain recombines TRBV7-3 with TRBJ2-7, with TRBD1 matching 9 bases. Per germline, CDR1 SGHTA and CDR2 FQGTGA. V shed 5 bases and J 5 bases; nucleotides not matched to a gene: 7. The CDR3 has 14 amino acids.

The chain carries TRBV4-1 and TRBJ2-3; weak D call: TRBD2 (5 bases). Looked up from germline, CDR1 is MGHRA and CDR2 is YSYEKL. The V gene lost 4 bases and the J gene lost 4 bases, with 9 bases spanning the gap. CDR3 length equals 13 residues. For the CDR3, the DNA is TGCGCCAGCAGCCCCAGACTACCAGATACGCAGTATTTT. Translating gives CASSPRLPDTQYF.

The rearrangement joins TRBV28 to TRBJ2-2; possible D gene TRBD2, 5 bases. The CDR3 is 15 residues long. Germline V lookup: CDR1 MDHEN, CDR2 SYDVKM. Trimming removed 2 bases at V and 4 bases at J, with 11 bases between. CDR3 protein: CASSLRLEGTGELFF. For the CDR3, the DNA is TGTGCCAGCAGTTTACGGCTAGAGGGCACCGGGGAGCTGTTTTTT.

This chain links TRBV28 with TRBJ2-3, with 7 bases lining up with TRBD2. The CDR3 has 16 residues. CDR1 and CDR2 (germline): MDHEN, SYDVKM. V dropped 6 bases and J dropped 6; count of bases not matched to a gene: 15. The CDR3 DNA sequence: TGTGCCAGCAGCCGACCACTCGCGGGAGAGGGGGATACGCAGTATTTT. This encodes CASSRPLAGEGDTQYF.

The DNA for the CDR3 is TGTGCCAGCCCCCTACTACTCTGCAATGAGCAGTTCTTC. Its protein product is CASPLLLCNEQFF. V usage is TRBV25-1 and J usage is TRBJ2-1, with unresolved D. CDR3 length equals 13 residues. The V end was cut by 8 bases, the J end by 6 bases, with 14 bases between. Per germline, CDR1 MGHDK and CDR2 SYGVNS.

The chain couples TRBV5-8 to TRBJ2-3, with D perhaps TRBD1 or TRBD2 (6 bases each). In germline, CDR1 is SGHTS, CDR2 YDEGEE. V lost 4 bases and J lost 6, with 18 bases in between. The CDR3 has 15 residues. The CDR3 here is CASSKGGLSEDTQYF. In DNA, the CDR3 is TGTGCCAGCAGCAAGGGGGGACTGTCTGAGGATACGCAGTATTTT.

J is TRBJ2-7 and V is TRBV7-6, with TRBD1 as a possible D gene (6 bases). This CDR3 region has 15 residues. V dropped 1 base and J dropped 3 bases, with 13 bases sitting between them. CDR1 and CDR2 from the germline V gene are SGHVS and FNYEAQ. CDR3 sequence (DNA): TGTGCCAGCAGCTTAGGGGGACAAGAGTACTACGAGCAGTACTTC. It specifies CASSLGGQEYYEQYF. The full variable domain, rest sourced from reference TRBV7-6 and TRBJ2-7, is GAGVSQSPRYKVTKRGQDVALRCDPISGHVSLYWYRQALGQGPEFLTYFNYEAQQDKSGLPNDRFSAERPEGSISTLTIQRTEQRDSAMYRCASSLGGQEYYEQYFGPGTRLTVT.

This chain uses TRBV6-5 with TRBJ1-1; D is unclear. Trimming took 0 bases from V and 6 from J, leaving 14 bases between them. The germline gives CDR1 MNHEY, CDR2 SVGAGI. This CDR3 comprises 15 residues. The CDR3: CASSYSGKMGAEAFF. The CDR3 DNA reads as TGTGCCAGCAGTTACTCGGGTAAAATGGGCGCTGAAGCTTTCTTT.

V gene TRBV7-2 combines with J gene TRBJ2-1, with 10 bases matching TRBD2. V was pared by 9 bases and J by 9 bases, with 8 bases of the junction left unmatched. CDR1 and CDR2 (germline): SGHTA, FQGNSA. The CDR3 runs 13 residues. The CDR3 nucleotides read TGTGCCAGTCGAGGGACTAGCGCCGGTGAGCAGTTCTTC. This sequence encodes CASRGTSAGEQFF.